Below, one T cell receptor (beta chain) is given with its context. Its antigen is unidentified. This record belongs to a study of cytomegalovirus exposure and HLA in healthy donors. Study observations and caveats: Most CMV-associated TCR beta chains were later found to appear HLA-restricted.

The PCR contained 60 Vbeta and 13 Jbeta primers. Measured with immunoSEQ multiplex PCR; TCRdb has only the in-frame clones, and not every one. The table has about 100,000 clones, about 68% seen once. The CDR3 is made up of 16 amino acids. The germline CDR1 and CDR2 sequences are SGHNT and YENEEA. Trimming left V 5 bases short and J 3 bases short, with 19 bases between. The chain is built from TRBV11-3 and TRBJ1-2; D perhaps matches TRBD1 (6 bases). The sequence was obtained from a male donor in good health and CMV-seropositive. The sample consisted of PBMCs. The CDR3 nucleotides are TGTGCCAGCAGCCCAGGGCTCGACGAGGGGGACTATGGCTACACCTTC. As protein: CASSPGLDEGDYGYTF.